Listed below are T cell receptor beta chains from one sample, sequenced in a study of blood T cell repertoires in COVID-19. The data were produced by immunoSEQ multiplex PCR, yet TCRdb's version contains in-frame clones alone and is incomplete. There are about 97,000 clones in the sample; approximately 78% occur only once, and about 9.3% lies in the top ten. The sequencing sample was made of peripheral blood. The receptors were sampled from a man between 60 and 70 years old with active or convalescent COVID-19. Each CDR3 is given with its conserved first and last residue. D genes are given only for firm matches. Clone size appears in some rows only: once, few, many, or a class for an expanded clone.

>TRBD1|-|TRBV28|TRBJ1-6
CASRRTGHNSPLHF
TGTGCCAGTCGGAGGACAGGGCATAATTCACCCCTCCACTTT
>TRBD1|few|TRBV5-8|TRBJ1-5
CASSWAGTGKYQPQHF
TGTGCCAGCAGCTGGGCCGGGACAGGGAAATATCAGCCCCAGCATTTT
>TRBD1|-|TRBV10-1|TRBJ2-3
CASSDGGTGATDTQYF
TGCGCCAGCAGTGATGGAGGGACAGGGGCGACAGATACGCAGTATTTT
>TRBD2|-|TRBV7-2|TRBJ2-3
CASSLGLAGGGNTQYF
TGTGCCAGCAGCTTAGGGCTAGCGGGAGGCGGAAATACGCAGTATTTT
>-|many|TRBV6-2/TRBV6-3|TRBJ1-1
CASSLAEGIPMNTEAFF
TGTGCCAGCAGTTTGGCAGAGGGTATTCCCATGAACACTGAAGCTTTCTTT
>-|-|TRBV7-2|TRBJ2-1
CASREPSWAEQFF
TGTGCCAGCAGGGAACCTAGCTGGGCCGAGCAGTTCTTC
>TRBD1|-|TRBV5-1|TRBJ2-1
CASSLVQGANNEQFF
TGCGCCAGCAGCTTGGTTCAGGGGGCCAACAATGAGCAGTTCTTC
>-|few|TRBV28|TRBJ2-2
CASSPGPLLATGELFF
TGTGCCAGCAGTCCTGGGCCCTTACTAGCCACCGGGGAGCTGTTTTTT
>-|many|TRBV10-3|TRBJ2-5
CAISEGRDGETQYF
TGTGCCATCAGTGAGGGGCGGGATGGGGAGACCCAGTACTTC
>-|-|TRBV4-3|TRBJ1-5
CASSQARGQPQHF
TGCGCCAGCAGCCAAGCCAGGGGTCAGCCCCAGCATTTT
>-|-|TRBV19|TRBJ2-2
CASKGGVLANTGELFF
TGTGCCAGTAAAGGAGGGGTTCTCGCGAACACCGGGGAGCTGTTTTTT
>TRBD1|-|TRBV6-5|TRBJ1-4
CASTTGDSSEKLFF
TGTGCCAGCACGACGGGGGACAGTAGTGAAAAACTGTTTTTT
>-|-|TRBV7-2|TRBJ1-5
CASSLASRGSNQPQHF
TGTGCCAGCAGCTTGGCCAGCAGGGGATCCAATCAGCCCCAGCATTTT
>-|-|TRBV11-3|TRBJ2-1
CASSSYGGNEQFF
TGTGCCAGCAGCTCATACGGCGGCAATGAGCAGTTCTTC
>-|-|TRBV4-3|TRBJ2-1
CASSQEYRRGPPWGQFF
TGCGCCAGCAGCCAAGAGTATCGGCGGGGGCCGCCGTGGGGGCAGTTCTTC
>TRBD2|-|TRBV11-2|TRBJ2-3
CASSFSTLAGDYTDTQYF
TGTGCCAGCAGCTTTTCCACCTTAGCGGGAGATTACACAGATACGCAGTATTTT
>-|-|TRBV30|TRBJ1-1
CAWSERTEAFF
TGTGCCTGGAGCGAGCGCACTGAAGCTTTCTTT
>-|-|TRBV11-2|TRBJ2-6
CASSLGGRRQGAGANVLTF
TGTGCCAGCAGCTTAGGCGGGAGGCGGCAGGGGGCTGGGGCCAACGTCCTGACTTTC
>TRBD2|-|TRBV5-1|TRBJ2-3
CASSLSTGGRGTDTQYF
TGCGCCAGCAGCTTGTCTACGGGCGGGAGGGGGACAGATACGCAGTATTTT
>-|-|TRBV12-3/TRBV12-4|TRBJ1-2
CASSLLADYGYTF
TGTGCCAGCAGTTTATTGGCAGACTATGGCTACACCTTC
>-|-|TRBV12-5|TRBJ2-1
CASGAGEYNEQFF
TGTGCTAGTGGGGCCGGGGAATACAATGAGCAGTTCTTC
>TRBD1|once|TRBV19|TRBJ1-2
CASIPGQGANYGYTF
TGTGCCAGTATCCCGGGACAGGGGGCTAACTATGGCTACACCTTC
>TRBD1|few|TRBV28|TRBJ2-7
CASLNLGQGGYEQYF
TGTGCCAGCCTCAATTTGGGACAGGGCGGATACGAGCAGTACTTC
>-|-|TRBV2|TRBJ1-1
CASNWGRETEAFF
TGTGCCAGCAACTGGGGCAGGGAAACTGAAGCTTTCTTT
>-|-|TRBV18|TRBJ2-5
CASSIDRIETQYF
TGTGCCAGCTCAATTGACAGGATAGAGACCCAGTACTTC
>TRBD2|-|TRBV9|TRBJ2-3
CASSAEPGLAQYF
TGTGCCAGCAGCGCAGAGCCGGGACTAGCGCAGTATTTT
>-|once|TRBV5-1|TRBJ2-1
CASSLVSNEQFF
TGCGCCAGCAGCTTGGTCAGCAATGAGCAGTTCTTC
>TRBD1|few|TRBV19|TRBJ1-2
CASGQDYGYTF
TGTGCCAGTGGACAGGACTATGGCTACACCTTC
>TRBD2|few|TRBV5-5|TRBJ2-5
CASSSGLAGGHQETQYF
TGTGCCAGCAGCTCGGGACTAGCGGGAGGGCACCAAGAGACCCAGTACTTC
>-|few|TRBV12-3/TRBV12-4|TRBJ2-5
CASSLLEETQYF
TGTGCCAGCAGTTTACTTGAGGAGACCCAGTACTTC
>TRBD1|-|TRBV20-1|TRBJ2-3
CSASTRDRGSDTQYF
TGCAGTGCTAGTACCCGGGACAGGGGGTCAGATACGCAGTATTTT
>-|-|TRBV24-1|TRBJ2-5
CATSDRQVDQKETQYF
TGTGCCACCAGTGACCGACAGGTCGATCAGAAAGAGACCCAGTACTTC
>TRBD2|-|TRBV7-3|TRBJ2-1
CASSLLAGEFNEQFF
TGTGCCAGCAGCTTATTAGCGGGAGAGTTCAATGAGCAGTTCTTC
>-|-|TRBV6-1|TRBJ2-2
CASSEQRPGELFF
TGTGCCAGCAGTGAGCAGCGCCCCGGGGAGCTGTTTTTT
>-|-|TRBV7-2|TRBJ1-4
CASSPGGYEKLFF
TGTGCCAGCAGCCCCGGCGGGTATGAAAAACTGTTTTTT
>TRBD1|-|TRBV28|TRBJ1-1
CASSFSSTGRTEAFF
TGTGCCAGCAGTTTTTCCTCGACAGGGAGAACTGAAGCTTTCTTT
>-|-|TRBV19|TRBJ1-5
CASRWIGRESNQPQHF
TGTGCCAGTAGGTGGATAGGGAGAGAAAGCAATCAGCCCCAGCATTTT
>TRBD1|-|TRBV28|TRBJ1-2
CASSLFTGGRGYTF
TGTGCCAGCAGTTTATTTACAGGGGGGAGAGGCTACACCTTC
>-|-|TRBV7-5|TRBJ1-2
CARSSPTRDRQGAVYGYTF
TGTGCCAGAAGCTCCCCGACGAGGGATCGACAGGGGGCCGTCTATGGCTACACCTTC
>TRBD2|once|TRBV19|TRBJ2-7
CASSTAGGPLEQYF
TGTGCCAGTAGTACGGCGGGAGGGCCCCTCGAGCAGTACTTC
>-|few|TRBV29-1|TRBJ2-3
CSVAEGTSTDTQYF
TGCAGCGTTGCGGAGGGAACTAGCACAGATACGCAGTATTTT
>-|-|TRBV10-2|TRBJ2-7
CASSASSYEQYF
TGCGCCAGCAGTGCCTCCTCCTACGAGCAGTACTTC
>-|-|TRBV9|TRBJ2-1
CASSVSTTRVNEQFF
TGTGCCAGCAGCGTATCGACCACCCGGGTCAATGAGCAGTTCTTC
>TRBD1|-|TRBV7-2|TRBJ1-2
CASSLPGQRSRGYTF
TGTGCCAGCAGCTTACCGGGACAGAGGTCTCGGGGCTACACCTTC
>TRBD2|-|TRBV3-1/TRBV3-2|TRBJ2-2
CASSQLTTSGRNTGELFF
TGTGCCAGCAGCCAATTGACGACTAGCGGGCGGAACACCGGGGAGCTGTTTTTT
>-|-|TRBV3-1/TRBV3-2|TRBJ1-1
CASSQLGTITEAFF
TGTGCCAGCAGCCAACTCGGGACAATCACTGAAGCTTTCTTT
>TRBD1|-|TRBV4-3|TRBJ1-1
CASGAGTGGTEAFF
TGCGCCAGCGGGGCGGGGACAGGAGGCACTGAAGCTTTCTTT
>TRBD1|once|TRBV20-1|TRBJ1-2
CSASQGGLYGYTF
TGCAGTGCTAGTCAGGGGGGACTCTATGGCTACACCTTC